This is a list of T cell receptor beta chains from one sample in a study of blood T cell repertoires in COVID-19. Data came from immunoSEQ multiplex PCR; TCRdb stores just in-frame clones and leaves some out. The data contain some 150,000 clones, approximately 81% of them seen just once; the ten biggest clones take up roughly 9%. Sequenced material: peripheral blood. The source is a woman aged 60-75 years with active or convalescent COVID-19. CDR3s include the opening cysteine and the closing phenylalanine or tryptophan. Fields, in order: clone size, D gene, V gene, J gene, CDR3 DNA, CDR3 protein. A D gene is named only where the DNA matches it firmly. Clone size is shown for a subset of rows, as once, few, many or a class of expanded clone.

-	TRBD2	TRBV27	TRBJ2-3	TGTGCCAGCAGTCCCTTAGCGGGAGGGGGAGATACGCAGTATTTT	CASSPLAGGGDTQYF
-	-	TRBV12-2	TRBJ1-2	TGTGCAAGTCGCTTGGCCAGTCACTATGGCTACACCTTC	CASRLASHYGYTF
-	-	TRBV3-1/TRBV3-2	TRBJ2-3	TGTGCCAGCAGGGGCCGGGGAAACACAGATACGCAGTATTTT	CASRGRGNTDTQYF
-	TRBD1	TRBV25-1	TRBJ1-4	TGTGCCAGCAGTGAGGACAGGTCCCTTGAAAAACTGTTTTTT	CASSEDRSLEKLFF
-	-	TRBV3-1/TRBV3-2	TRBJ2-1	TGTGCCAGCAGCCAAGATTGGCGGGGAAACAATGAGCAGTTCTTC	CASSQDWRGNNEQFF
few	TRBD2	TRBV10-2	TRBJ2-5	TGCGCCAGCAGGGGACTAGCGGGGGAAGAGACCCAGTACTTC	CASRGLAGEETQYF
-	-	TRBV10-3	TRBJ1-6	TGTGCCATCAGTGAGTCAGGGGCCTCACCCCTCCACTTT	CAISESGASPLHF
-	-	TRBV5-6	TRBJ1-4	TGTGCCAGCAGCTTGACCCGGAGATATGGGGGCTGGAATGAAAAACTGTTTTTT	CASSLTRRYGGWNEKLFF
-	-	TRBV28	TRBJ1-5	TGTGCCAGCAGTCCCCCAGATCAGCCCCAGCATTTT	CASSPPDQPQHF
-	TRBD1	TRBV6-6	TRBJ1-3	TGTGCCAGCAGGGCTAGGACAGGGAACACCATATATTTT	CASRARTGNTIYF
-	TRBD2	TRBV28	TRBJ2-7	TGTGCCAGCAGTTTTGGTTCTAGCGGGAGAATCTACGAGCAGTACTTC	CASSFGSSGRIYEQYF
-	-	TRBV28	TRBJ2-7	TGTGCCAGCAGTTTATCACCGGGGTCCCCCTACGAGCAGTACTTC	CASSLSPGSPYEQYF
-	-	TRBV28	TRBJ1-4	TGTGCCAGCAGTTCCGACAGGCGCGCTAGGTATGAAAAACTGTTTTTT	CASSSDRRARYEKLFF
-	-	TRBV7-9	TRBJ2-7	TGTGCCAGCAGCAAGACTAGTGAAGAGCAGTACTTC	CASSKTSEEQYF
-	-	TRBV27	TRBJ1-5	TGTGCCAGCAGTTTATCCGCTACAGGGCCGGGGCAGCCCCAGCATTTT	CASSLSATGPGQPQHF
-	-	TRBV6-5	TRBJ1-5	TGTGCCAGCAGTTACTCGACTAGTCAGCCCCAGCATTTT	CASSYSTSQPQHF
-	-	TRBV7-9	TRBJ2-1	TGTGCCAGCAGCCGGGGAGACTATTACAATGAGCAGTTCTTC	CASSRGDYYNEQFF
-	-	TRBV14	TRBJ2-1	TGTGCCAGCAGCCAGCGGGTAGCCTCCTACAATGAGCAGTTCTTC	CASSQRVASYNEQFF
-	-	TRBV6-5	TRBJ1-2	TGTGCCAGCAGAATAGTGAGCGTTACCTATGGCTACACCTTC	CASRIVSVTYGYTF
-	TRBD1	TRBV28	TRBJ2-7	TGTGCCAGCAGACAGGGGGCCGAGCAGTACTTC	CASRQGAEQYF
-	TRBD1	TRBV7-2	TRBJ1-5	TGTGCCAGCAGCCCTCGGACAGGAACCAATCAGCCCCAGCATTTT	CASSPRTGTNQPQHF
once	TRBD2	TRBV10-1	TRBJ2-5	TGCGCCAGCAGTGGAGGACTAGCGGGGCAAGAGACCCAGTACTTC	CASSGGLAGQETQYF
few	TRBD1	TRBV30	TRBJ2-3	TGTGCCTGGAGTGTTCCCAACAGGGGGGGCACAGATACGCAGTATTTT	CAWSVPNRGGTDTQYF
-	-	TRBV27	TRBJ1-4	TGTGCCAGCAGTTTAAGGGGCGGACTACTTAATGAAAAACTGTTTTTT	CASSLRGGLLNEKLFF
-	-	TRBV5-1	TRBJ1-3	TGCGCCAGCAGCTGGGACCTAGGGGGTTCTGGAAACACCATATATTTT	CASSWDLGGSGNTIYF
-	-	TRBV21-1	TRBJ2-7	TGTGCCAGCAGCAAAGAAATCCCGAGGAGACTAGCGGGGAACTCCTACGAGCAGTACTTC	CASSKEIPRRLAGNSYEQYF
-	-	TRBV7-2	TRBJ2-7	TGTGCCAGCAGCTTTATGGTGGAGGGAAACGAGCAGTACTTC	CASSFMVEGNEQYF
once	-	TRBV30	TRBJ1-1	TGTGCCGCAATACGGGAACATGGGATCACTGAAGCTTTCTTT	CAAIREHGITEAFF
-	-	TRBV21-1	TRBJ1-1	TGTGCCAGCAGCTTTCGACAGGGGAGGTACACTGAAGCTTTCTTT	CASSFRQGRYTEAFF
-	TRBD1	TRBV28	TRBJ1-1	TGTGCCAGCAGTTCCGGACAGGGGGCGAAAAAAGCTTTCTTT	CASSSGQGAKKAFF
-	TRBD1	TRBV15	TRBJ1-6	TGTGCCACCAGCAGAGATGCCCGGACAGGCGGTTATAATTCACCCCTCCACTTT	CATSRDARTGGYNSPLHF
-	TRBD2	TRBV7-2	TRBJ2-5	TGTGCCAGCAGCCCTAGCGGTGCGTACCAAGAGACCCAGTACTTC	CASSPSGAYQETQYF
-	TRBD2	TRBV23-1	TRBJ2-1	TGCGCCAGCAGTCAATCGAGGGCAGGGAATGGACTAGCGGGAGTCCGAGCGGCCTACAATGAGCAGTTCTTC	CASSQSRAGNGLAGVRAAYNEQFF
-	-	TRBV18	TRBJ1-2	TGTGCCAGCTCACCACCGTTGCAGGTTTCTAACTATGGCTACACCTTC	CASSPPLQVSNYGYTF
-	-	TRBV28	TRBJ1-1	TGTGCCAGCAGTCTGGCCACTGAAGCTTTCTTT	CASSLATEAFF
-	TRBD2	TRBV7-2	TRBJ2-5	TGTGCCAGCAGCACTACCTTAGCGGGATATGGGACCCAGTACTTC	CASSTTLAGYGTQYF
-	TRBD2	TRBV29-1	TRBJ2-3	TGCAGCGTTGGTGGACTAGCGGGGGGCTTTTTAAGCACAGATACGCAGTATTTT	CSVGGLAGGFLSTDTQYF
-	-	TRBV9	TRBJ2-2	TGTGCCAGCAGCGTAGTCAGTTTGTCCGGGGAGCTGTTTTTT	CASSVVSLSGELFF
-	-	TRBV6-1	TRBJ2-1	TGTGCCAGCAGTGAATTACAACGTGAGCAGTTCTTC	CASSELQREQFF
-	-	TRBV29-1	TRBJ1-4	TGCAGCGTTAGTGAGGGTGGGAATGAAAAACTGTTTTTT	CSVSEGGNEKLFF
-	TRBD1	TRBV7-2	TRBJ2-7	TGTGCCAGCAGCTTAGGACAGGGGGCTTACGAGCAGTACTTC	CASSLGQGAYEQYF
few	TRBD2	TRBV27	TRBJ2-3	TGTGCCAGCAGTTTATCGACTAGCGGGACAGATACGCAGTATTTT	CASSLSTSGTDTQYF
-	-	TRBV3-1/TRBV3-2	TRBJ1-3	TGTGCCAGCAGCCAAGCACACTCTGGAAACACCATATATTTT	CASSQAHSGNTIYF